A selection of T cell receptor beta chains follows, all from one sample in a study of CD8 T cells in ankylosing spondylitis. TCRdb recomputed calls from the 5' RACE reads with MiXCR, one row per CDR3 protein. The data show over 400,000 distinct CDR3 sequences, 26% seen once. Sequenced material: blood, either unsorted or a sorted T cell fraction (not recorded which). All receptors come from a male donor with ankylosing spondylitis. CDR3s include the opening cysteine and the closing phenylalanine or tryptophan. The order of the fields is J gene, D gene, V gene, clone size, CDR3 protein, CDR3 DNA. D genes are given only for firm matches. Clone size, where shown, is once, few, many, or a class for clones that have expanded.

TRBJ2-7,TRBD1,TRBV10-2,-,CASSEGDRFYEQYF,TGCGCCAGCAGTGAGGGGGACAGGTTCTACGAGCAGTACTTC
TRBJ1-5,-,TRBV3-1,once,CASSQGVWGGQPQHF,TGTGCCAGCAGCCAAGGGGTTTGGGGGGGTCAGCCCCAGCATTTT
TRBJ2-5,-,TRBV20-1,few,CSAGLRETQYF,TGCAGTGCGGGACTCAGGGAGACCCAGTACTTC
TRBJ2-7,-,TRBV10-3,few,CAISRDGDRGEQYF,TGTGCCATCTCCCGGGACGGGGATAGGGGCGAGCAGTACTTC
TRBJ2-1,-,TRBV18,few,CASSPPQGTYDEQFF,TGTGCCAGCTCACCACCCCAGGGTACGTATGATGAGCAGTTCTTC
TRBJ2-1,-,TRBV3-1,-,CASSQEFSTGRDEQFF,TGTGCCAGCAGCCAAGAATTCAGTACAGGTCGCGATGAGCAGTTCTTC
TRBJ2-5,-,TRBV3-1,-,CASTTGGTSETQYF,TGTGCCAGCACTACAGGAGGGACCTCCGAGACCCAGTACTTC
TRBJ1-1,TRBD1,TRBV5-1,-,CASSQQGPDTEAFF,TGCGCCAGCAGCCAACAGGGGCCGGACACTGAAGCTTTCTTT
TRBJ1-2,TRBD1,TRBV2,once,CASSYVPGQGVGGYTF,TGTGCCAGCAGTTACGTCCCGGGACAGGGGGTGGGTGGCTACACCTTC
TRBJ2-1,TRBD2,TRBV29-1,-,CSVGTSPLRNEQFF,TGCAGCGTAGGGACTAGCCCGCTGAGGAATGAGCAGTTCTTC
TRBJ1-6,TRBD1,TRBV12-3/TRBV12-4,few,CASSSDRVKDSPLHF,TGTGCCAGCAGCTCAGACAGGGTGAAGGATTCACCCCTCCACTTT
TRBJ1-1,TRBD1,TRBV5-1,few,CASTTGERMDTEAFF,TGCGCCAGCACCACAGGGGAAAGGATGGACACTGAAGCTTTCTTT
TRBJ2-5,-,TRBV2,many,CASRYQETQYF,TGTGCCAGCAGGTACCAAGAGACCCAGTACTTC
TRBJ1-2,-,TRBV12-3/TRBV12-4,-,CASSLGSPTLYGYTF,TGTGCCAGCAGTTTGGGGTCTCCAACCCTTTATGGCTACACCTTC